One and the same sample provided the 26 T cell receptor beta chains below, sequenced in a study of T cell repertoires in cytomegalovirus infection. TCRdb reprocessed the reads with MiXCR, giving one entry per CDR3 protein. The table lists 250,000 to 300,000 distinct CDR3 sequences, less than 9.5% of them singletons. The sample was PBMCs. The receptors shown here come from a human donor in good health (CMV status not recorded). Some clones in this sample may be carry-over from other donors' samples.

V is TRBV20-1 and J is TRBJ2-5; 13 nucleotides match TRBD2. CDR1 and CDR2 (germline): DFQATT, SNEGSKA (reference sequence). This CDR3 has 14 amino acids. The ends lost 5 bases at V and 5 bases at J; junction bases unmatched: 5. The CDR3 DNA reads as TGCAGTGCTCTCCCGGGACTAGCGGGGGAGACCCAGTACTTC. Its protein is CSALPGLAGETQYF.

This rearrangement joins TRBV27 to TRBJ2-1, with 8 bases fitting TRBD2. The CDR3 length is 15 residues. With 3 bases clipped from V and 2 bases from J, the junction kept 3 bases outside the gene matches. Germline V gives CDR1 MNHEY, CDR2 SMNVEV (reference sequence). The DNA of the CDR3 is TGTGCCAGCAGTTTGAATAGCGGGGCCTACAATGAGCAGTTCTTC. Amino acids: CASSLNSGAYNEQFF.

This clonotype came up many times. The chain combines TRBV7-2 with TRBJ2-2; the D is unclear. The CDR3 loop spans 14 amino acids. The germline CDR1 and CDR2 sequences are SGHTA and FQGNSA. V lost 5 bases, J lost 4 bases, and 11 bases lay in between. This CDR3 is CASSLSHFTGELFF. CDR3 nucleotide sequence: TGTGCCAGCAGCCTAAGCCATTTCACCGGGGAGCTGTTTTTT. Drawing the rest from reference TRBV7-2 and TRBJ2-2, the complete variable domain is GAGVSQSPSNKVTEKGKDVELRCDPISGHTALYWYRQSLGQGLEFLIYFQGNSAPDKSGLPSDRFSAERTGGSVSTLTIQRTQQEDSAVYLCASSLSHFTGELFFGEGSRLTVL.

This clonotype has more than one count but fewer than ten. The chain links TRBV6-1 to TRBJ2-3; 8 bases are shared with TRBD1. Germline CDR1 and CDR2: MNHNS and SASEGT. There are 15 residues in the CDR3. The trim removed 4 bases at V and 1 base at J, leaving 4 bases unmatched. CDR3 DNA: TGTGCCAGCAGTGCAACGACAGGGGGCACAGATACGCAGTATTTT. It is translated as CASSATTGGTDTQYF.

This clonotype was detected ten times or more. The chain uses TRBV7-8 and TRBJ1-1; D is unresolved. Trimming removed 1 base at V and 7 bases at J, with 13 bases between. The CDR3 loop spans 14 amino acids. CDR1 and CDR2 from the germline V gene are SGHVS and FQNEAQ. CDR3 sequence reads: CASSLEGRSVEAFF. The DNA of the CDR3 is TGTGCCAGCAGCTTAGAGGGCAGGTCGGTTGAAGCTTTCTTT.

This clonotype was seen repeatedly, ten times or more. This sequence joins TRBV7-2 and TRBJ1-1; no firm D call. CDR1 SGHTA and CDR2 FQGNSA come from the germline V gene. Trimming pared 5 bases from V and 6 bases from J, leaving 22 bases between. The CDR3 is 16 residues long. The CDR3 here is CASSLHSVLGIAEAFF. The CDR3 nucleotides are TGTGCCAGCAGCCTCCACAGTGTTCTAGGGATCGCTGAAGCTTTCTTT. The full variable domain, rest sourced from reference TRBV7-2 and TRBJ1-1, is GAGVSQSPSNKVTEKGKDVELRCDPISGHTALYWYRQSLGQGLEFLIYFQGNSAPDKSGLPSDRFSAERTGGSVSTLTIQRTQQEDSAVYLCASSLHSVLGIAEAFFGQGTRLTVV.

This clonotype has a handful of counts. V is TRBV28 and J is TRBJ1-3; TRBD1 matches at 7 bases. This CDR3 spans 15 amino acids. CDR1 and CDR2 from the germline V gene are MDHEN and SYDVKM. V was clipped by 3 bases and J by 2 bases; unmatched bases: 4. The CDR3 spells CASSFQGGTGNTIYF. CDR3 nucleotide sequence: TGTGCCAGCAGTTTCCAGGGGGGCACTGGAAACACCATATATTTT.

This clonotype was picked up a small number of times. Here the CDR3 DNA reads TGTGCCAGCAGCTACCTAGCGGATTCCTACAATGAGCAGTTCTTC. It is translated as CASSYLADSYNEQFF. The chain carries TRBV7-2 and TRBJ2-1; 7 nucleotides line up with TRBD2. CDR1 is SGHTA, CDR2 FQGNSA, per germline. V lost 4 bases to trimming and J lost 1 base; unmatched junction nucleotides: 4. The CDR3 runs to 15 residues.

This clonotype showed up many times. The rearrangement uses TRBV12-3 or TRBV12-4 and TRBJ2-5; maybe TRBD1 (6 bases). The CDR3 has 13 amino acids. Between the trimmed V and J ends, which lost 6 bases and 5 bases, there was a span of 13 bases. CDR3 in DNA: TGTGCCAGCAGACTGACAGGCCGGGAGACCCAGTACTTC. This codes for CASRLTGRETQYF.

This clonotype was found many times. CDR3 amino acids: CACSGFDTEAFF. The DNA of the CDR3 is TGTGCCTGCTCAGGGTTCGACACTGAAGCTTTCTTT. This chain uses TRBV6-5 with TRBJ1-1, with D maybe TRBD1 (5 bases). Germline CDR1 is MNHEY and CDR2 is SVGAGI. This CDR3 has 12 residues. Trimming left V 11 bases short and J 3 bases short, with 13 bases between.

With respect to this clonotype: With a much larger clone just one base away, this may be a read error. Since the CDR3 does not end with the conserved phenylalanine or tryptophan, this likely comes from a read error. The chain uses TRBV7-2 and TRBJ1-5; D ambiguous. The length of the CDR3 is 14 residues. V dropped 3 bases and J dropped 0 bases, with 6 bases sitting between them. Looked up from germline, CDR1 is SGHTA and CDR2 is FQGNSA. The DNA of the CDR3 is TGTGCCAGCAGCTTCGGAGATAGCAATCAGCCCCAGCATTTG. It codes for CASSFGDSNQPQHL.

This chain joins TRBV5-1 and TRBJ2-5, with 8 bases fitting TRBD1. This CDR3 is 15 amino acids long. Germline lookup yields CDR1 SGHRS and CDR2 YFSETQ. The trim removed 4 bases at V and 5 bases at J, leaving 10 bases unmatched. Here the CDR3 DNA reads TGCGCCAGCAGCCCAACCTCAGGGGGCCGGGAGACCCAGTACTTC. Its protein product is CASSPTSGGRETQYF.

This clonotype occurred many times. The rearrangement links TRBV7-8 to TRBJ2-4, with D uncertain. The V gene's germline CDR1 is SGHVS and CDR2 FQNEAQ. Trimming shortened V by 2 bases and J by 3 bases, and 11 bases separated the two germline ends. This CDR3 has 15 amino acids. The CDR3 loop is CASSLIAANKNIQYF. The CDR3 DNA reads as TGTGCCAGCAGCTTAATTGCGGCCAACAAAAACATTCAGTACTTC.

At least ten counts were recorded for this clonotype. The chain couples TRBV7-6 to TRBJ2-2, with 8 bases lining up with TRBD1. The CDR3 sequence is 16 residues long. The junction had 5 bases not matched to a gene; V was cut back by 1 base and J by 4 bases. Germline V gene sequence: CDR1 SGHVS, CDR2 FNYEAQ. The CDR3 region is CASSLGDRPPTGELFF. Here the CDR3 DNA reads TGTGCCAGCAGCTTAGGGGACAGGCCCCCCACCGGGGAGCTGTTTTTT.

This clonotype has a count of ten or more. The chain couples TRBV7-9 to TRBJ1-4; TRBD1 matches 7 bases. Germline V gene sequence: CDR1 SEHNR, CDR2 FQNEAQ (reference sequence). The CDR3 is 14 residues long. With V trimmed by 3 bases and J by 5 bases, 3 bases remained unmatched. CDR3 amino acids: CASSLGQTNEKLFF. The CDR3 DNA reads TGTGCCAGCAGCTTGGGACAGACGAATGAAAAACTGTTTTTT.

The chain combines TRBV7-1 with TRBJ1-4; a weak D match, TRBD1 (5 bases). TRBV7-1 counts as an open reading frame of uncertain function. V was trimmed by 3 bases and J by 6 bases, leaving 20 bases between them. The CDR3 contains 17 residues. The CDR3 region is CASSSSRGRPHDEKLFF. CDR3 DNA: TGTGCCAGCAGCTCCTCCCGGGGACGCCCCCACGATGAAAAACTGTTTTTT.

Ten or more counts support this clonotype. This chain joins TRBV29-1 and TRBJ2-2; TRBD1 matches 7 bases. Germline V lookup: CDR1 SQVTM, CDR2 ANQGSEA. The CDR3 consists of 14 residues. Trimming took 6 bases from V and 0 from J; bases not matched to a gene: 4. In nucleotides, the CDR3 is TGCAGCGTGGGGGACAGCGCGAACACCGGGGAGCTGTTTTTT. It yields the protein CSVGDSANTGELFF.

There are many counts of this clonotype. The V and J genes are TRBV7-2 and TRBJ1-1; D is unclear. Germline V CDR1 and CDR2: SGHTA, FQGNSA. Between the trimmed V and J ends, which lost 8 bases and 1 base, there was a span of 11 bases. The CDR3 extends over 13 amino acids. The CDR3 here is CASQRAGNTEAFF. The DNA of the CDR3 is TGTGCCAGCCAGAGGGCAGGGAACACTGAAGCTTTCTTT.

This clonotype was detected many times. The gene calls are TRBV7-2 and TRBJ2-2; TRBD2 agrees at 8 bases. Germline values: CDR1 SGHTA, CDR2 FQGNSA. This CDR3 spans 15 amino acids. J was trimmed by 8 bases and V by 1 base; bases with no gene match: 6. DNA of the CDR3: TGTGCCAGCAGCTTAGAAGCACTAGCGGCAGGGGAGCTGTTTTTT. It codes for CASSLEALAAGELFF.

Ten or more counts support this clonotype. CDR3 in amino acids: CASSLTRQVLSGNTIYF. The DNA for the CDR3 is TGTGCCAGCAGTTTAACCCGACAGGTGCTCTCTGGAAACACCATATATTTT. This rearrangement joins TRBV12-3 or TRBV12-4 to TRBJ1-3; D possibly corresponds to TRBD1 (6 bases). Trimming left V 2 bases short and J 0 bases short, with 14 bases between. This CDR3 has 17 residues.

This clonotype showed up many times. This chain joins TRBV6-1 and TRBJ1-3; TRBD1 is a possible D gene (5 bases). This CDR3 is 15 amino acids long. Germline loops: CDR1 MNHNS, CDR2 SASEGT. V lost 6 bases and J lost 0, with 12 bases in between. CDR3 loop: CASRYGGGSGNTIYF. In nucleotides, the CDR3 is TGTGCCAGCAGATACGGGGGAGGCTCTGGAAACACCATATATTTT.

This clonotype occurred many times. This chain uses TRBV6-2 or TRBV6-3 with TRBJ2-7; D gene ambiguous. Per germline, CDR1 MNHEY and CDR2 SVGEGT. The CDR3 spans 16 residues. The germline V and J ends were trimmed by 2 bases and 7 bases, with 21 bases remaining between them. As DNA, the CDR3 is TGTGCCAGCAGTTACGGTTCCCGCCAGTTTGCTTCGGAGCAGTACTTC. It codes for CASSYGSRQFASEQYF.

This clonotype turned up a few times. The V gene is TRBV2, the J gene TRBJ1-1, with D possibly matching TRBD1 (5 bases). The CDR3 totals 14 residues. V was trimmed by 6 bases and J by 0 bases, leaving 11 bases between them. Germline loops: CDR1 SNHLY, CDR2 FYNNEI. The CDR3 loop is CASRTAFMNTEAFF. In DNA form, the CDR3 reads TGTGCCAGCAGGACAGCCTTCATGAACACTGAAGCTTTCTTT.

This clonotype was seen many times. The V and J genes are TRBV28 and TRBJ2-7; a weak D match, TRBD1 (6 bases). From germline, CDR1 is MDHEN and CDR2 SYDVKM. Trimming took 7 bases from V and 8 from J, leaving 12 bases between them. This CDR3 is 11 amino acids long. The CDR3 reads CASTARGKQYF. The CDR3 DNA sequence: TGTGCCAGCACCGCGAGGGGGAAGCAGTACTTC.

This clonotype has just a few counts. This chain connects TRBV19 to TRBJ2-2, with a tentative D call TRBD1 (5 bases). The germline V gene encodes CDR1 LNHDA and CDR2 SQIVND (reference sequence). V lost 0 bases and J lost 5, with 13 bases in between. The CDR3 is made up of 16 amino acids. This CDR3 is CASSIDQGHLTGELFF. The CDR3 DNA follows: TGTGCCAGTAGTATAGATCAGGGCCACCTAACCGGGGAGCTGTTTTTT.

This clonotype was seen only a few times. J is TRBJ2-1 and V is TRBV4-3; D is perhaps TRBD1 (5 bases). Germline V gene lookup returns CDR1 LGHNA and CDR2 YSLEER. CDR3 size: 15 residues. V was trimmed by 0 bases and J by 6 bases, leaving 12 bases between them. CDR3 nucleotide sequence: TGCGCCAGCAGCCAAGACCGGACACCGGGCAATGAGCAGTTCTTC. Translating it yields CASSQDRTPGNEQFF.